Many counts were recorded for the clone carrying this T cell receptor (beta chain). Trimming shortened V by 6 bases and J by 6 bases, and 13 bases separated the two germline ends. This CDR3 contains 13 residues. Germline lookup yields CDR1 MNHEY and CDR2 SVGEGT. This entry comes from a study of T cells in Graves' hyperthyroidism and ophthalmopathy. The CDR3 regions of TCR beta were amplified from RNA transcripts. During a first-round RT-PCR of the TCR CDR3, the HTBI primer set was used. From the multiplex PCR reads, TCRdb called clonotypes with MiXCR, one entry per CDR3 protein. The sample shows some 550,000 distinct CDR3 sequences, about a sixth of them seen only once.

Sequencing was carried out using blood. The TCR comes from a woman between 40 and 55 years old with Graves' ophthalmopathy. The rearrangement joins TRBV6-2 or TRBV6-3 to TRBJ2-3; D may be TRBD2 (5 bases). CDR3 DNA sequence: TGTGCCAGCAGAACCGGACTGTCGGATACGCAGTATTTT. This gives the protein CASRTGLSDTQYF.